The rows below give T cell receptor beta chains drawn from one sample of a study of cytomegalovirus exposure and HLA in healthy donors. Produced via immunoSEQ multiplex PCR; TCRdb's table is partial and in-frame only. Of fewer than 180,000 clones listed, 70% to 80% are singletons. Sequenced material: PBMCs. The receptors derive from a human donor in good health. The CDR3 runs from the conserved cysteine through the conserved F or W. A D gene is named only where the DNA matches it firmly. The size field is filled for only some rows; it gives once, few, many or a size class.

v_call	clone_size	d_call	j_call	cdr3_aa	cdr3_nt
TRBV6-1	.	TRBD1	TRBJ2-7	CATKTDRGLRYEQYF	TGTGCTACGAAGACGGACAGGGGCCTCCGCTACGAGCAGTACTTC
TRBV27	.	TRBD2	TRBJ2-4	CASGLNLAGGIQYF	TGTGCCAGCGGGCTTAATCTAGCGGGAGGCATTCAGTACTTC
TRBV30	.	TRBD2	TRBJ2-5	CASEFGGGFRETQYF	TGTGCTTCCGAGTTTGGCGGGGGGTTTCGAGAGACCCAGTACTTC
TRBV30	.	.	TRBJ1-1	CAWSGGDIEAFF	TGTGCCTGGAGTGGGGGGGATATTGAAGCTTTCTTT
TRBV19	.	TRBD1	TRBJ2-7	CASSKTGGSRSYEQYF	TGTGCCAGTAGTAAAACAGGGGGCTCGAGATCCTACGAGCAGTACTTC
TRBV29-1	.	TRBD2	TRBJ2-1	CSDRFSGATYNEQFF	TGCAGCGACCGATTTAGCGGGGCCACCTACAATGAGCAGTTCTTC
TRBV11-2	.	TRBD2	TRBJ2-1	CASSSPQEREFYNEQFF	TGTGCCAGCAGCTCGCCTCAAGAGCGGGAGTTCTATAATGAGCAGTTCTTC
TRBV5-4	once	TRBD1	TRBJ1-2	CASCWGTENYGYTF	TGTGCCAGCTGCTGGGGGACAGAGAATTATGGCTACACCTTC
TRBV5-1	few	TRBD1	TRBJ1-2	CASSNPQGTGFIGGYTF	TGCGCCAGCAGCAACCCACAGGGGACAGGGTTTATTGGTGGCTACACCTTC
TRBV11-3	few	TRBD1	TRBJ2-6	CASSLGEGASFSGANVLTF	TGTGCCAGCAGCTTAGGAGAGGGGGCTTCTTTCTCTGGGGCCAACGTCCTGACTTTC
TRBV5-6	.	TRBD2	TRBJ2-7	CASSLAGGGNLGYEQYF	TGTGCCAGCAGCTTGGCGGGGGGGGGAAATCTGGGCTACGAGCAGTACTTC